A single sample is the source of the 10 T cell receptor beta chains below, sequenced in a study of blood T cell repertoires in COVID-19. Profiled with immunoSEQ multiplex PCR; TCRdb holds only in-frame clones, not every one. The table records roughly 180,000 clones, approximately 85% of them present only once. Sequenced: peripheral blood. These receptors all come from a woman aged 60-75 years with COVID-19, enrolled during active disease.

This clone appeared a few times. The chain has TRBV9 and TRBJ2-1; tentatively, D is TRBD2 (6 bases). Trimming stripped 3 bases from V and 0 bases from J, with 10 bases between. The germline CDR1 and CDR2 sequences are SGDLS and YYNGEE. The CDR3 spans 15 residues. CDR3 nucleotides: TGTGCCAGCAGCGGAGCGGGCAGCTCCTACAATGAGCAGTTCTTC. Amino acids: CASSGAGSSYNEQFF.

This clone appeared many times. The chain uses TRBV4-2 and TRBJ2-3, with TRBD1 as a possible D gene (5 bases). The germline V and J ends were trimmed by 0 bases and 6 bases, with 10 bases remaining between them. Germline CDR1 and CDR2: LGHNA and YNFKEQ. The CDR3 is 14 residues long. The CDR3 DNA reads as TGTGCCAGCAGCCAAGAAGGGGCCTGGGATACGCAGTATTTT. This codes for CASSQEGAWDTQYF.

This clone was recorded once. The same CDR3 can be traced to other DNA sequences in this sample. The J gene is TRBJ2-1, the V gene TRBV11-2; D is possibly TRBD2 (5 bases). The germline gives CDR1 SGHAT, CDR2 FQNNGV. The CDR3 covers 14 residues. Trimming left V 1 base short and J 1 base short, with 5 bases between. This CDR3 is CASSLAGSYNEQFF. CDR3 bases: TGTGCCAGCAGCTTAGCGGGGTCCTACAATGAGCAGTTCTTC.

This clone showed up just once. The V gene is TRBV28, the J gene TRBJ2-7; 12 nucleotides line up with TRBD2. V lost 5 bases, J lost 7 bases, and 12 bases stayed unmatched. Germline V gene lookup returns CDR1 MDHEN and CDR2 SYDVKM. The CDR3 spans 16 residues. CDR3 DNA sequence: TGTGCCAGCAGTACGTGGACTAGCGGGACTCCAAGGGAGCAGTACTTC. Translation: CASSTWTSGTPREQYF.

This chain links TRBV5-8 with TRBJ1-5; possibly TRBD1 for D (6 bases). The length of the CDR3 is 17 residues. Germline CDR1 is SGHTS and CDR2 is YDEGEE. V was shortened by 2 bases and J by 2 bases, with 17 bases between the two germline ends. The CDR3 DNA reads as TGTGCCAGCAGCTTCGCGGGAGGGGGAAATGGCAATCAGCCCCAGCATTTT. Translation: CASSFAGGGNGNQPQHF.

The chain is built from TRBV28 and TRBJ2-7; no clear D gene. The CDR3 spans 13 residues. Trimming removed 4 bases at V and 3 bases at J, with 10 bases between. Germline loops: CDR1 MDHEN, CDR2 SYDVKM. The CDR3 is CASSSYPIYEQYV. As DNA, the CDR3 is TGTGCCAGCAGTTCCTACCCGATCTACGAGCAGTACGTC.

The chain employs TRBV19 and TRBJ2-1; 11 bases agree with TRBD2. V shed 3 bases and J 0 bases; nucleotides not matched to a gene: 16. The CDR3 is 21 residues long. The germline V gene has CDR1 LNHDA and CDR2 SQIVND (reference sequence). Written as DNA, the CDR3 is TGTGCCAGTAGTATGACTCTCGTAGGGACTAGCGGTAGAAGCTCCTACAATGAGCAGTTCTTC. This translates into CASSMTLVGTSGRSSYNEQFF.

The V and J genes are TRBV6-1 and TRBJ1-6; 8 bases are shared with TRBD1. Germline CDR1 is MNHNS and CDR2 is SASEGT. The CDR3 runs 14 residues. Losses at the gene ends were 3 bases for V and 10 bases for J; bases not matched to a gene: 5. CDR3 nucleotide sequence: TGTGCCAGCAGTGAGACAGGGGCAGAATCACCCCTCCACTTT. Its translation: CASSETGAESPLHF.

The CDR3 nucleotides are TGCGCCAGCAGCCTCGAGACACCCCGGGATACGCAGTATTTT. Encoded protein: CASSLETPRDTQYF. This rearrangement joins TRBV5-1 to TRBJ2-3, with D uncertain. V shed 4 bases and J shed 6 bases, with 15 bases lying between them. The CDR3 has 14 amino acids. Germline V CDR1 and CDR2: SGHRS, YFSETQ. The whole variable domain, remainder taken from reference TRBV5-1 and TRBJ2-3, is KAGVTQTPRYLIKTRGQQVTLSCSPISGHRSVSWYQQTPGQGLQFLFEYFSETQRNKGNFPGRFSGRQFSNSRSEMNVSTLELGDSALYLCASSLETPRDTQYFGPGTRLTVL.

The chain is built from TRBV7-3 and TRBJ2-2; D not certain. Trimming pared 3 bases from V and 7 bases from J, leaving 12 bases between. The CDR3 extends over 14 amino acids. CDR1 SGHTA and CDR2 FQGTGA come from the germline V gene. The CDR3: CASSFSRGGGELFF. For the CDR3, the DNA is TGTGCCAGCAGCTTTAGCCGAGGTGGCGGGGAGCTGTTTTTT.